This T cell receptor (beta chain) was recorded in a study of human T cells and chemical hapten exposure. Study as a whole: Skin of the upper inner arm, approximately 2 cm by approximately 2 cm, received 2% DPC for sensitization.

Regarding time point: patch test 3, about 24 weeks after DPC sensitization. The treatment: therapeutic diphenylcyclopropenone sensitization with weekly scalp DPC. Phlebotomy was performed prior to application of every patch test. TCRdb reanalysed the RACE reads using MiXCR and keeps one entry per CDR3 protein. Here the sample spans approximately 88,000 distinct CDR3 sequences, 10% to 15% being singletons. Per germline, CDR1 MDHEN and CDR2 SYDVKM. The V gene end was trimmed by 4 bases and the J gene end by 5 bases; junction bases not matched to a gene: 9. The CDR3 has 15 amino acids. This clonotype came up a few times.

The receptor's source is a woman aged 45-60 years with alopecia areata. Some clones in this sample may be carry-over from other donors' samples. Material: whole blood, obtained in connection with sensitization to the hapten diphenylcyclopropenone (DPC). The chain couples TRBV28 to TRBJ2-7; 9 bases agree with TRBD1. DNA of the CDR3: TGTGCCAGCAGTTCTACCGGGACAGGGTTCCACGAGCAGTACTTC. Translation: CASSSTGTGFHEQYF.